These 20 T cell receptor beta chains originate from one sample sequenced in a study of blood T cell repertoires in COVID-19. Assay used: immunoSEQ multiplex PCR; TCRdb lists only in-frame clones, some missing. The sample shows tens of thousands of clones, more than 90% of them seen only once. The source material was peripheral blood. The receptors originated from a woman older than 75 with acute or convalescent COVID-19.

The chain combines TRBV7-2 with TRBJ1-2, with 8 bases that match TRBD1. V lost 0 bases and J lost 4; bases outside the gene matches: 7. CDR1 SGHTA and CDR2 FQGNSA come from the germline V gene. CDR3 length: 16 residues. DNA for the CDR3: TGTGCCAGCAGCTTAGCTGACAGGGGAGTCGGCTATGGCTACACCTTC. This translates into CASSLADRGVGYGYTF.

The J gene is TRBJ1-6, the V gene TRBV7-2, with 10 nucleotides matching TRBD1. This CDR3 region has 19 residues. Germline assignment: CDR1 SGHTA and CDR2 FQGNSA. V shed 1 base, J shed 0 bases, and the junction held 6 bases outside the gene matches. The CDR3 protein is CASSLVGGQGSSYNSPLHF. The CDR3 DNA reads as TGTGCCAGCAGCTTAGTAGGGGGACAGGGGAGCTCCTATAATTCACCCCTCCACTTT.

This clone was counted between two and nine times. V is TRBV5-4 and J is TRBJ1-6; possibly TRBD1 for D (6 bases). The CDR3 runs to 14 residues. Trimming shortened V by 2 bases and J by 9 bases, and 12 bases separated the two germline ends. The germline V gene encodes CDR1 SGHNT and CDR2 YYREEE (reference sequence). CDR3 loop: CASSFGGGGSPLHF. In DNA form, the CDR3 reads TGTGCCAGCAGCTTTGGAGGGGGGGGTTCACCCCTCCACTTT.

The rearrangement uses TRBV30 and TRBJ2-1; 7 bases match TRBD2. Germline CDR1 reads GTSNPN; CDR2 reads SVGIG (reference sequence). This CDR3 is built from 12 residues. The V segment lost 5 bases and the J segment 9 bases; nucleotides outside the gene matches: 7. Written as DNA, the CDR3 is TGTGCCTGGTCTGCCGGCGGGGGTGAGCAGTTCTTC. This sequence encodes CAWSAGGGEQFF.

CDR3 amino acids: CASSPGQGGELAEAFF. Here the CDR3 DNA reads TGTGCCAGCTCACCCGGGCAGGGCGGAGAATTGGCTGAAGCTTTCTTT. This rearrangement joins TRBV18 to TRBJ1-1; perhaps TRBD1 as D (5 bases). Looked up from germline, CDR1 is KGHSH and CDR2 is LQKENI. The CDR3 has 16 residues. Trimming stripped 3 bases from V and 6 bases from J, with 20 bases between.

This chain uses TRBV5-1 with TRBJ1-6; 8 bases line up with TRBD1. Germline V CDR1 and CDR2: SGHRS, YFSETQ. The CDR3 length is 15 residues. V was clipped by 4 bases and J by 8 bases; unmatched bases: 8. CDR3 in amino acids: CASSPDGQGYSPLHF. The CDR3 nucleotides are TGCGCCAGCAGCCCGGACGGACAGGGATATTCACCCCTCCACTTT.

The rearrangement joins TRBV13 to TRBJ2-3, with 9 positions matching TRBD1. The germline V gene has CDR1 PRHDT and CDR2 FYEKMQ (reference sequence). V shed 5 bases and J 1 base; nucleotides not matched to a gene: 10. The CDR3 has 17 amino acids. The CDR3 nucleotides read TGTGCCAGCAGCCGAGGGACAGGGACGTACGGCACAGATACGCAGTATTTT. Translating it yields CASSRGTGTYGTDTQYF.

V usage is TRBV4-2 and J usage is TRBJ2-3; TRBD2 matches at 9 bases. Trimming took 2 bases from V and 5 from J; bases not matched to a gene: 8. The germline CDR1 and CDR2 sequences are LGHNA and YNFKEQ. The CDR3 is 16 amino acids. CDR3 protein: CASSQNEVAGEDTQYF. CDR3 in DNA: TGTGCCAGCAGCCAAAACGAGGTAGCGGGAGAAGATACGCAGTATTTT.

The chain carries TRBV4-3 and TRBJ2-7; 12 bases match TRBD1. With V trimmed by 1 base and J by 7 bases, 8 bases remained unmatched. This CDR3 is built from 16 residues. Germline CDR1 is LGHNA and CDR2 is YSLEER. CDR3 DNA sequence: TGCGCCAGCAGCCAAGTCTGGGGACAGGGGGCGCAAGAGCAGTACTTC. Protein sequence: CASSQVWGQGAQEQYF.

The rearrangement uses TRBV5-1 and TRBJ2-7; 7 nucleotides match TRBD1. The CDR3 runs 14 residues. The V gene's germline CDR1 is SGHRS and CDR2 YFSETQ. The V and J ends lost 2 bases and 5 bases, in that order; junction bases with no gene match: 7. The CDR3 spells CASSFSTGSDEQYF. CDR3 sequence (DNA): TGCGCCAGCAGCTTTTCGACAGGGAGCGACGAGCAGTACTTC.

The chain combines TRBV18 with TRBJ1-1; 7 bases match TRBD1. The germline CDR1 and CDR2 sequences are KGHSH and LQKENI. With V trimmed by 4 bases and J by 3 bases, 2 bases remained unmatched. The CDR3 sequence is 13 residues long. The CDR3 reads CASSLDRDTEAFF. The DNA of the CDR3 is TGTGCCAGCTCACTCGACAGGGACACTGAAGCTTTCTTT. Looking up the rest from reference TRBV18 and TRBJ1-1 gives the full variable domain: NAGVMQNPRHLVRRRGQEARLRCSPMKGHSHVYWYRQLPEEGLKFMVYLQKENIIDESGMPKERFSAEFPKEGPSILRIQQVVRGDSAAYFCASSLDRDTEAFFGQGTRLTVV.

The rearrangement links TRBV6-5 to TRBJ2-1, with D maybe TRBD1 (6 bases). Trimming removed 6 bases at V and 7 bases at J, with 10 bases between. The germline V gene encodes CDR1 MNHEY and CDR2 SVGAGI. The CDR3 is made up of 12 amino acids. Here the CDR3 DNA reads TGTGCCAGCAGACAGGGTATGAATGAGCAGTTCTTC. Its protein product is CASRQGMNEQFF.

The chain combines TRBV7-2 with TRBJ2-7, with D hard to call. V was shortened by 1 base and J by 1 base, with 5 bases between the two germline ends. Per germline, CDR1 SGHTA and CDR2 FQGNSA. The CDR3 has 13 amino acids. The CDR3 coding sequence is TGTGCCAGCAGCTTAGGGGCGTCCTACGAGCAGTACTTC. This sequence encodes CASSLGASYEQYF.

The V call is TRBV19, the J call TRBJ1-2; a possible D gene is TRBD1 (5 bases). The CDR3 covers 12 residues. CDR1 is LNHDA and CDR2 is SQIVND in the germline V gene (reference sequence). With 3 bases removed from V and 12 bases from J, the gap between germline ends came to 14 bases. The CDR3 DNA sequence: TGTGCCAGTAGTATCAGGGCCGGGTGGGACACCTTC. This translates into CASSIRAGWDTF.

This chain links TRBV11-3 with TRBJ2-3, with 7 bases lining up with TRBD1. V was clipped by 2 bases and J by 0 bases; unmatched bases: 11. There are 18 residues in the CDR3. Germline CDR1 reads SGHNT; CDR2 reads YENEEA. The CDR3: CASSLWTSGTESTDTQYF. CDR3 bases: TGTGCCAGCAGCTTATGGACCTCCGGGACAGAGAGCACAGATACGCAGTATTTT.

The V call is TRBV30, the J call TRBJ2-1, with a possible D match to TRBD2 (5 bases). V lost 2 bases, J lost 4 bases, and 9 bases lay in between. Germline V gives CDR1 GTSNPN, CDR2 SVGIG (reference sequence). CDR3 length equals 13 residues. The CDR3 DNA is TGTGCCTGGAGTTCCCGGACTTACAATGAGCAGTTCTTC. Encoded protein: CAWSSRTYNEQFF.

This chain joins TRBV6-5 and TRBJ1-2; TRBD1 agrees at 9 bases. The CDR3 runs to 15 residues. The trim removed 2 bases at V and 4 bases at J, leaving 5 bases unmatched. In germline, CDR1 is MNHEY, CDR2 SVGAGI. The DNA for the CDR3 is TGTGCCAGCAGTTACCGGACAGGGGCCCCCTATGGCTACACCTTC. Residues: CASSYRTGAPYGYTF.

This chain joins TRBV4-3 and TRBJ1-5, with D possibly being TRBD1 (6 bases). This CDR3 is built from 16 residues. V lost 2 bases and J lost 4, with 15 bases in between. Germline CDR1 and CDR2: LGHNA and YSLEER. CDR3 DNA sequence: TGCGCCAGCAGCCAACCCCCGGGGACACCTAATCAGCCCCAGCATTTT. This translates into CASSQPPGTPNQPQHF.

The chain couples TRBV6-5 to TRBJ1-3; D is perhaps TRBD1 (6 bases). Germline V gene data show CDR1 as MNHEY and CDR2 as SVGAGI. The CDR3 is 15 amino acids. In DNA form, the CDR3 reads TGTGCAGAAGTTTGGGGGGGGCGGACCGGAAACACCATATATTTT. This sequence encodes CAEVWGGRTGNTIYF.

V usage is TRBV18 and J usage is TRBJ1-2; D possibly corresponds to TRBD1 (5 bases). The CDR3 has 15 amino acids. V shed 3 bases and J shed 2 bases, with 13 bases lying between them. Germline V gene lookup returns CDR1 KGHSH and CDR2 LQKENI. CDR3 nucleotides: TGTGCCAGCTCACCGGGTGAAGCAGGGAACTATGGCTACACCTTC. Protein sequence: CASSPGEAGNYGYTF.